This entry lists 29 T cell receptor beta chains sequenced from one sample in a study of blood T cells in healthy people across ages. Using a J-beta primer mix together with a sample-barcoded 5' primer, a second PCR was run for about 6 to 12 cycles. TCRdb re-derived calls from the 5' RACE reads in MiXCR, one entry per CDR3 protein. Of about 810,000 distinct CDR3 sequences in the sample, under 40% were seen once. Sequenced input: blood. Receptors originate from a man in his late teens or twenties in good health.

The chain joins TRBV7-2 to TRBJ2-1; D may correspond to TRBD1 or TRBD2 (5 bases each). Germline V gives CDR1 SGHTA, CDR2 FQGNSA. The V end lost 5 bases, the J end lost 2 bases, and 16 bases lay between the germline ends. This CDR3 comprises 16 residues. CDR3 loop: CASSGSGIGAYNEQFF. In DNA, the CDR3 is TGTGCCAGCAGCGGGTCCGGGATAGGGGCCTACAATGAGCAGTTCTTC.

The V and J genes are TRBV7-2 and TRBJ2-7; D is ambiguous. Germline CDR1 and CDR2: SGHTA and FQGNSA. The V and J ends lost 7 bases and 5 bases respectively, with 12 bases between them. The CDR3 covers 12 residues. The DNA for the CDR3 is TGTGCCAGCACCTCCCCCTCTAACGAGCAGTACTTC. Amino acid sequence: CASTSPSNEQYF.

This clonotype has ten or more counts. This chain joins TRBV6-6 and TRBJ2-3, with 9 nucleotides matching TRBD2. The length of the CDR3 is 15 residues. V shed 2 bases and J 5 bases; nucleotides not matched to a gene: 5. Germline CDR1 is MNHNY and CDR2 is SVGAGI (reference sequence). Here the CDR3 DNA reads TGTGCCAGCAGTTACGGGGGTAGCGGGGGAGATACGCAGTATTTT. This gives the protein CASSYGGSGGDTQYF.

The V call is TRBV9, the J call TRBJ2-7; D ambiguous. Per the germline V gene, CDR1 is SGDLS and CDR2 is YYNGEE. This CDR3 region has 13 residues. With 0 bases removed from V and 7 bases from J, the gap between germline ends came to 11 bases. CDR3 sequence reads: CASSVGPSNEQYF. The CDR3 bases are TGTGCCAGCAGCGTAGGCCCCAGCAATGAGCAGTACTTC.

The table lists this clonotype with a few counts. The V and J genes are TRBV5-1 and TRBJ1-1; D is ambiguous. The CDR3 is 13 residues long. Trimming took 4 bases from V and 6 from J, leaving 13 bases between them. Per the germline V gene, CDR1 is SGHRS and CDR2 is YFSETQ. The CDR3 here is CASSPTGFAEAFF. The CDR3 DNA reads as TGCGCCAGCAGCCCGACGGGGTTCGCTGAAGCTTTCTTT.

The CDR3 reads CASRRDTAGEQFF. In DNA, the CDR3 is TGTGCCAGCAGACGAGACACCGCCGGTGAGCAGTTCTTC. The chain joins TRBV7-2 to TRBJ2-1; D not resolved. The CDR3 extends over 13 amino acids. The V end was cut by 6 bases, the J end by 9 bases, with 15 bases between. Germline V gene lookup returns CDR1 SGHTA and CDR2 FQGNSA.

The CDR3, as DNA: TGTGCCAGCAGCCCTTGGGGAGGAGAGGGAGAGCAGTACTTC. The encoded protein is CASSPWGGEGEQYF. The V call is TRBV28, the J call TRBJ2-7; TRBD2 is a possible D gene (6 bases). The germline V and J ends were trimmed by 6 bases and 7 bases, with 19 bases remaining between them. Germline V gene sequence: CDR1 MDHEN, CDR2 SYDVKM. CDR3 length: 14 amino acids. The full variable domain, its missing parts supplied by reference TRBV28 and TRBJ2-7, is DVKVTQSSRYLVKRTGEKVFLECVQDMDHENMFWYRQDPGLGLRLIYFSYDVKMKEKGDIPEGYSVSREKKERFSLILESASTNQTSMYLCASSPWGGEGEQYFGPGTRLTVT.

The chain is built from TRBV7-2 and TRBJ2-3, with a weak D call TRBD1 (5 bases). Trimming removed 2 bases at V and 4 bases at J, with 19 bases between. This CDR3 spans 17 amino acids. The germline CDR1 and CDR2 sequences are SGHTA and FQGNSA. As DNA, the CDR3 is TGTGCCAGCAGCTTAAGAAATGCCAGGGCGGTGCCAGATACGCAGTATTTT. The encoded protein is CASSLRNARAVPDTQYF.

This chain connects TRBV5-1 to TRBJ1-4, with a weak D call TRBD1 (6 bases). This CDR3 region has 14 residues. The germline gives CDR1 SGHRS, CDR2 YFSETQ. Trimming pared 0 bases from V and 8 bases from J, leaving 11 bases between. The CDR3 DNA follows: TGCGCCAGCAGCTTGGCGGGGGGCTGGGAAAAACTGTTTTTT. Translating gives CASSLAGGWEKLFF. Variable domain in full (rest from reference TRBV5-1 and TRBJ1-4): KAGVTQTPRYLIKTRGQQVTLSCSPISGHRSVSWYQQTPGQGLQFLFEYFSETQRNKGNFPGRFSGRQFSNSRSEMNVSTLELGDSALYLCASSLAGGWEKLFFGSGTQLSVL.

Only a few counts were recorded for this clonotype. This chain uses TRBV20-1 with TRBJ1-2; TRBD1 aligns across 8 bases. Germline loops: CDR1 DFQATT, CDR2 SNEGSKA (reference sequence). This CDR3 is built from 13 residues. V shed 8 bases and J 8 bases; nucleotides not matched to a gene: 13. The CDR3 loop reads CSSYGQGDGGYTF. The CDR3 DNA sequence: TGCAGTTCTTACGGACAGGGCGACGGGGGCTACACCTTC.

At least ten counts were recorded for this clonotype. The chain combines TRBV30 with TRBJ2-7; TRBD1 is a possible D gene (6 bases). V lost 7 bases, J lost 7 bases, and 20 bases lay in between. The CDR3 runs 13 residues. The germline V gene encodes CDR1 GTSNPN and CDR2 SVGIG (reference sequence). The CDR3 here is CAYVRDTAEEQYF. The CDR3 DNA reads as TGTGCCTACGTCCGGGACACCGCCGAGGAGCAGTACTTC.

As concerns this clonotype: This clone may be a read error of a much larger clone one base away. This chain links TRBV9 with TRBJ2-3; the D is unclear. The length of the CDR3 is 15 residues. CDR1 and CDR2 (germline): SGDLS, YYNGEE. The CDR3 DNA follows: TGTGCCTGCAGCGTAGGTGCCTTCCTCGGGGATACGCAGTATTTT. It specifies CACSVGAFLGDTQYF.

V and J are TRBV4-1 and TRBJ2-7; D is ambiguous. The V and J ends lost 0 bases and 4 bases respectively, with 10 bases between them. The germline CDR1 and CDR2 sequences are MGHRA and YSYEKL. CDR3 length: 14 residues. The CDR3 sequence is CASSQEVGRYEQYF. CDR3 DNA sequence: TGCGCCAGCAGCCAAGAAGTGGGTAGGTACGAGCAGTACTTC.

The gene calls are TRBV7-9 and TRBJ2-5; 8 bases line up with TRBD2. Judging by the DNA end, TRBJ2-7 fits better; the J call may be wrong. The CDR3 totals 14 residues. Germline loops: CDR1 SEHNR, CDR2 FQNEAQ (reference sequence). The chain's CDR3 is CASSSAGVNGEQYF. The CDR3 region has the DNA TGTGCCAGCAGCTCAGCGGGGGTGAACGGCGAGCAGTACTTC.

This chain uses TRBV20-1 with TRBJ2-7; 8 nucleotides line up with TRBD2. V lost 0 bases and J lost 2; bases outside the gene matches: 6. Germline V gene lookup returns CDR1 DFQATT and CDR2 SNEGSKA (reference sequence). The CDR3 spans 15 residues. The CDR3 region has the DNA TGCAGTGCTAGAGATCTCGGGAGGGAGACCTACGAGCAGTACTTC. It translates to CSARDLGRETYEQYF.

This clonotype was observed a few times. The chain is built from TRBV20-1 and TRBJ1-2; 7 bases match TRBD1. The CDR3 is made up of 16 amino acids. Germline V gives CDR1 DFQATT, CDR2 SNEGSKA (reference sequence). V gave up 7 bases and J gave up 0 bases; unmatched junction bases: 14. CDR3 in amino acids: CSVLRGTEPTNYGYTF. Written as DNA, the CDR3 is TGCAGTGTTCTCCGAGGGACAGAACCTACTAACTATGGCTACACCTTC.

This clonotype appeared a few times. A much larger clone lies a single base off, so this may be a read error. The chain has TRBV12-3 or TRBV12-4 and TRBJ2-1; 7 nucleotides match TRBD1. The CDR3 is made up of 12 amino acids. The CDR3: CTSRTGDSEQFF. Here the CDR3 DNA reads TGTACCAGCCGCACAGGGGACAGTGAGCAGTTCTTC.

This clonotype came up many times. This CDR3 is CATSFNEMVDTQYF. CDR3 in DNA: TGTGCCACCAGCTTTAACGAAATGGTTGATACGCAGTATTTT. The chain combines TRBV15 with TRBJ2-3, with D unclear. Germline lookup yields CDR1 LNHNV and CDR2 YYDKDF (reference sequence). The CDR3 is 14 residues long. Trimming pared 5 bases from V and 6 bases from J, leaving 15 bases between. Full variable domain (outside the CDR3, taken from reference TRBV15 and TRBJ2-3): DAMVIQNPRYQVTQFGKPVTLSCSQTLNHNVMYWYQQKSSQAPKLLFHYYDKDFNNEADTPDNFQSRRPNTSFCFLDIRSPGLGDTAMYLCATSFNEMVDTQYFGPGTRLTVL.

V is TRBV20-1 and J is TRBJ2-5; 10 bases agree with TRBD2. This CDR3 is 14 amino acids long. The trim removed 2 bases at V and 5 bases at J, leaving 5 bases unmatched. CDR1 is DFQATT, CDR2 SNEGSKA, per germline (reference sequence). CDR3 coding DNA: TGCAGTGCTAGATCCAGACTAGCGGGCGAGACCCAGTACTTC. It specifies CSARSRLAGETQYF.

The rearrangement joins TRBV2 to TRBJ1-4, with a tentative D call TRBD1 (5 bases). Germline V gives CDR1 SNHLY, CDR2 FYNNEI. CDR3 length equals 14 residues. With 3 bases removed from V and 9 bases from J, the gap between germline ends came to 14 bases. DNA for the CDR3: TGTGCCAGCAGTGAGGTTTTGACAGTCCAAAAACTGTTTTTT. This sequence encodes CASSEVLTVQKLFF.

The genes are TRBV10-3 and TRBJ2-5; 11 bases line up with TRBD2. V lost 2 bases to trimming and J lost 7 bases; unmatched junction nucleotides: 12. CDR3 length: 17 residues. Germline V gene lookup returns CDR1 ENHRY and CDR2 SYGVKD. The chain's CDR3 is CAISEGLAGGGSRTQYF. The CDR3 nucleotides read TGTGCCATCAGTGAGGGGCTAGCGGGGGGAGGGTCGAGGACCCAGTACTTC.

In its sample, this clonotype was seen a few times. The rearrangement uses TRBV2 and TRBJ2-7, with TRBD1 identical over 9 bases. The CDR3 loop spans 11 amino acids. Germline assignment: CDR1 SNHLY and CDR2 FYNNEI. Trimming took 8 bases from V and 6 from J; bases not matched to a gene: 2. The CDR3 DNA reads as TGTGCCAGCGGGACAGGGTTCGAGCAGTACTTC. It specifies CASGTGFEQYF.

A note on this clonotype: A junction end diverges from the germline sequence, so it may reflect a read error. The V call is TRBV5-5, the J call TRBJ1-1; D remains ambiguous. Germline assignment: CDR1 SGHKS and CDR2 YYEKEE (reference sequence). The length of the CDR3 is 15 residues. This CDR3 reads CAGSLVGGRITEAFF. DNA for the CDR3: TGTGCCGGCAGCTTGGTAGGTGGGAGAATCACTGAAGCTTTCTTT.

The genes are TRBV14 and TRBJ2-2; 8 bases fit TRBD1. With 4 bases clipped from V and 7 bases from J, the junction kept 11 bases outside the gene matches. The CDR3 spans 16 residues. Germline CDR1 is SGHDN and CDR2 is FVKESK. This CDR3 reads CASSPPGRGLGGELFF. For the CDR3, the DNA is TGTGCCAGCAGCCCTCCCGGCAGGGGGCTTGGCGGGGAGCTGTTTTTT.

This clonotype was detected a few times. CDR3 protein: CASRRTGEFEKLFF. CDR3 nucleotides: TGTGCCAGCAGAAGGACAGGGGAGTTTGAAAAACTGTTTTTT. The chain has TRBV27 and TRBJ1-4; 9 bases fit TRBD1. The CDR3 runs 14 residues. Per germline, CDR1 MNHEY and CDR2 SMNVEV (reference sequence). Germline trimming cut 6 bases from V and 7 bases from J; bases unmatched to any gene: 6.

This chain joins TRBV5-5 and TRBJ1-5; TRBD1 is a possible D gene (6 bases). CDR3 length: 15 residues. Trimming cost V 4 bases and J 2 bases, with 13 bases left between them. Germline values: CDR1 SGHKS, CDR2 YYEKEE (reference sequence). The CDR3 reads CASSRGAGGNQPQHF. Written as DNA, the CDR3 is TGTGCCAGCAGCAGGGGGGCGGGTGGCAATCAGCCCCAGCATTTT.

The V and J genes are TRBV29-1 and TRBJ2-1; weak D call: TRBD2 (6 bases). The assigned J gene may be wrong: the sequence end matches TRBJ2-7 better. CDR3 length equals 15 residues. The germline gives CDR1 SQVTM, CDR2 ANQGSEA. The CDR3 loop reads CSVDGGSSSYNEQYF. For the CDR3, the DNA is TGCAGCGTTGATGGGGGGTCCAGCTCCTACAATGAGCAGTACTTC.

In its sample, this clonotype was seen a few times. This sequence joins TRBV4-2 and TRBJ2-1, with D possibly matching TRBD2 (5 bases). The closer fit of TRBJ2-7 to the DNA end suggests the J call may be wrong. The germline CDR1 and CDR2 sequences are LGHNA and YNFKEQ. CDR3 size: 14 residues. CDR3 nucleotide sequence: TGTGCCAGCAACTCCGGAAGCGGTTACAATGAGCAGTACTTC. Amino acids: CASNSGSGYNEQYF.

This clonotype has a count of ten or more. The CDR3 coding sequence is TGCAGTGCTACCGGGACAGCGGACTACAATGAGCAGTTCTTC. This gives the protein CSATGTADYNEQFF. The chain is built from TRBV20-1 and TRBJ2-1; 7 bases are shared with TRBD1. Germline loops: CDR1 DFQATT, CDR2 SNEGSKA (reference sequence). The CDR3 has 14 amino acids. After removal of 4 bases from V and 3 bases from J, the junction contained 6 bases not matched to a gene.